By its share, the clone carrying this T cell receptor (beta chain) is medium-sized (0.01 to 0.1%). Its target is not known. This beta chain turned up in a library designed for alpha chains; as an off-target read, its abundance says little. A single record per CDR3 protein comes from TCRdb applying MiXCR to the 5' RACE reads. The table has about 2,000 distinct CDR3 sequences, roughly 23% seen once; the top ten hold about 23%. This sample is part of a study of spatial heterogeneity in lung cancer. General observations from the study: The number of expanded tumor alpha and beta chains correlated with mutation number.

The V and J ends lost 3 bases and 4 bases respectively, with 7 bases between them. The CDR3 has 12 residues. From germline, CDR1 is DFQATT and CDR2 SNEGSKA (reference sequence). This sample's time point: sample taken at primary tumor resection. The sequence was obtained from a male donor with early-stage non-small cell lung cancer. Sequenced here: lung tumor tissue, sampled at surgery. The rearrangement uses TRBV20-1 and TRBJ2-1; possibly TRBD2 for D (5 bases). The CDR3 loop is CSARDLYNEQFF. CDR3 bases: TGCAGTGCTAGGGACTTGTACAATGAGCAGTTCTTC.